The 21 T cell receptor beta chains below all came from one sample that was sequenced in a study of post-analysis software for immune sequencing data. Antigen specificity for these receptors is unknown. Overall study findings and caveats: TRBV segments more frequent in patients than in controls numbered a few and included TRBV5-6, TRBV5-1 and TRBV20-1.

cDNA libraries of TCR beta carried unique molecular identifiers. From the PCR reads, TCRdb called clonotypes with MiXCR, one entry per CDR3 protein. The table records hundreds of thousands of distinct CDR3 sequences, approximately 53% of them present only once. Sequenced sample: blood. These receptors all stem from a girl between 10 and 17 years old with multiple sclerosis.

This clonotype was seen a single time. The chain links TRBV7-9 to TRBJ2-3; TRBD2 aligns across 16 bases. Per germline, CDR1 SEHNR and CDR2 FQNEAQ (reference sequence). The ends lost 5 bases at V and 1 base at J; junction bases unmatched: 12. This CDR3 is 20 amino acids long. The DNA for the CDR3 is TGTGCCAGCAGCCCCGGGACTAGCGGGGGGGGTACCCTCGGCACAGATACGCAGTATTTT. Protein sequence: CASSPGTSGGGTLGTDTQYF.

CDR3 residues: CASSPIEGYTEAFF. The CDR3 bases are TGTGCCAGCAGCCCCATAGAGGGTTACACTGAAGCTTTCTTT. The V gene is TRBV6-2 or TRBV6-3, the J gene TRBJ1-1; no clear D gene. The V end lost 6 bases, the J end lost 3 bases, and 14 bases lay between the germline ends. CDR3 length: 14 amino acids. CDR1 and CDR2 (germline): MNHEY, SVGEGT.

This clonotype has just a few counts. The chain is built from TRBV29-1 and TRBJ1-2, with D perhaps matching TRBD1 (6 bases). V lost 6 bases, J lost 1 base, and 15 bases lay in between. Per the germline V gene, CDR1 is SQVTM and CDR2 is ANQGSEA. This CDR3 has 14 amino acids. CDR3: CSVSQGQSNYGYTF. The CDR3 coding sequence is TGCAGCGTGTCACAGGGTCAGAGTAACTATGGCTACACCTTC.

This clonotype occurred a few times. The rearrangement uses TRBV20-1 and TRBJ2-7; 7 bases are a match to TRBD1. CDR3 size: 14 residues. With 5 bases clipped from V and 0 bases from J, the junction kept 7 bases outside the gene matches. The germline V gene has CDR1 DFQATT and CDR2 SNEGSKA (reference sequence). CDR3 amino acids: CSASRQGLSYEQYF. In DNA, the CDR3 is TGCAGTGCTTCCCGACAGGGTCTCTCCTACGAGCAGTACTTC.

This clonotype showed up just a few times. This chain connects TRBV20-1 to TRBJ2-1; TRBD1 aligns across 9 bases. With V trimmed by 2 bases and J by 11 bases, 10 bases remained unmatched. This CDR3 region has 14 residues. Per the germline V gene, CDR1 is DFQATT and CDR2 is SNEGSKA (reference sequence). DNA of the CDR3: TGCAGTGCTAGAAGGGACAGGGCAACAATGAAGCAGTTCTTC. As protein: CSARRDRATMKQFF.

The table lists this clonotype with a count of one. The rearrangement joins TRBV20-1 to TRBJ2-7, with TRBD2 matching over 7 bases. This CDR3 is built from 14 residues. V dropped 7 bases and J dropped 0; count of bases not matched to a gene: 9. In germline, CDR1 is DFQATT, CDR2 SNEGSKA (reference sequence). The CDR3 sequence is CSGTGGFFSYEQYF. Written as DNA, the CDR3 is TGCAGTGGGACCGGGGGGTTCTTCTCCTACGAGCAGTACTTC.

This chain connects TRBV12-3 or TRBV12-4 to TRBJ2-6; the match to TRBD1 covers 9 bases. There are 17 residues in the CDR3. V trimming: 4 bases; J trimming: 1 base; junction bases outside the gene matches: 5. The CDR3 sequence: CASSSPGTGSGANVLTF. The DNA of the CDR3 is TGTGCCAGCAGTTCCCCCGGGACAGGGTCTGGGGCCAACGTCCTGACTTTC.

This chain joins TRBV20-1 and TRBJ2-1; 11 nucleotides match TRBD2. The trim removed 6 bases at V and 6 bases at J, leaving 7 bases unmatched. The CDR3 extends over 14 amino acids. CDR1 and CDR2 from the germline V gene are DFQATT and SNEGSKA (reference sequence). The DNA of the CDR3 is TGCAGTGCCCCTATGCTAGCGGGAGGCAATGAGCAGTTCTTC. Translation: CSAPMLAGGNEQFF.

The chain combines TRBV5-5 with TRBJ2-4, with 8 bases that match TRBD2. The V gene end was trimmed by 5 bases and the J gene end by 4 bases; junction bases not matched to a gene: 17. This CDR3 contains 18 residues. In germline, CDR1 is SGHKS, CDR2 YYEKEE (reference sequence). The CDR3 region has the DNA TGTGCCAGCAGTCACCGTCCTAGGCGGGGGGAGTGGAAAAACATTCAGTACTTC. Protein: CASSHRPRRGEWKNIQYF.

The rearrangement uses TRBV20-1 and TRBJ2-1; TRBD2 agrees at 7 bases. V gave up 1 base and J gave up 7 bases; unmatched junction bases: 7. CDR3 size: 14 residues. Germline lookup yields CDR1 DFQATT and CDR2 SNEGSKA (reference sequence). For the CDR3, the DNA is TGCAGTGCTAGAGTACAGCGGGGAGTTAATGAGCAGTTCTTC. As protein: CSARVQRGVNEQFF.

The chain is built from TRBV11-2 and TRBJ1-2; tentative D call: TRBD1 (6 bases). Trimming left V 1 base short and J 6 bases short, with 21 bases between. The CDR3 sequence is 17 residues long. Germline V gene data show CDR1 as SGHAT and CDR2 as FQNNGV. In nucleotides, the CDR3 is TGTGCCAGCAGCTTAGGGGGTGGGGGGCGCATTGAGAATGGCTACACCTTC. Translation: CASSLGGGGRIENGYTF.

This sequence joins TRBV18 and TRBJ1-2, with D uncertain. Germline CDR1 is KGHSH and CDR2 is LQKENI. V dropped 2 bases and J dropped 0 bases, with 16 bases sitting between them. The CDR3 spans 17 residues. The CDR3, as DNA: TGTGCCAGCTCACCAGGAATTCGTGACGGGGCTAACTATGGCTACACCTTC. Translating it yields CASSPGIRDGANYGYTF.

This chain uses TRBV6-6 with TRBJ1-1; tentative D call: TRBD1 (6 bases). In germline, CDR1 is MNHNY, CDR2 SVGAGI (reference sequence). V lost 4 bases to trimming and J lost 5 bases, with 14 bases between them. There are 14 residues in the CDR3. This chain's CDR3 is CASSSEDSLTEAFF. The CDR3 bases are TGTGCCAGCAGTTCCGAGGACAGTTTGACTGAAGCTTTCTTT.

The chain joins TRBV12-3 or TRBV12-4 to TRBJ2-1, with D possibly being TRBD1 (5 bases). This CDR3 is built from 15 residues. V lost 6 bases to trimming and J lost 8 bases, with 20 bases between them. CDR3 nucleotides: TGTGCCAGCAGCCCCTCCCCGGGCCTAGGGGATGAGCAGTTCTTC. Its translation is CASSPSPGLGDEQFF.

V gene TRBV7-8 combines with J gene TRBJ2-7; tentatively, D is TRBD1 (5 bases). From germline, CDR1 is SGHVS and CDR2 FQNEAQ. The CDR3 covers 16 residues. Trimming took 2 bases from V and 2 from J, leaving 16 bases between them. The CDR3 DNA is TGTGCCAGCAGCTTAAAGAGAGACAGAGCAGCCTACGAGCAGTACTTC. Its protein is CASSLKRDRAAYEQYF. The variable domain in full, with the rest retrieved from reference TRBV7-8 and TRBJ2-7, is GAGVSQSPRYKVAKRGQDVALRCDPISGHVSLFWYQQALGQGPEFLTYFQNEAQLDKSGLPSDRFFAERPEGSVSTLKIQRTQQEDSAVYLCASSLKRDRAAYEQYFGPGTRLTVT.

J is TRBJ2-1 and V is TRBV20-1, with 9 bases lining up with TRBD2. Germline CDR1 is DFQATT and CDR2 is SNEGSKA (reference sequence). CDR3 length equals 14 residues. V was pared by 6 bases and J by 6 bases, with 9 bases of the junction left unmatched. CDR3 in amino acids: CSAARGTSLNEQFF. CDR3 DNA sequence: TGCAGTGCCGCCCGGGGGACTAGCCTCAATGAGCAGTTCTTC.

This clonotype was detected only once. The CDR3 sequence: CASSQGTSGDEQYF. CDR3 in DNA: TGTGCCAGCAGCCAGGGGACTAGCGGAGACGAGCAGTACTTC. The genes are TRBV14 and TRBJ2-5; 11 bases match TRBD2. TRBJ2-7 explains the end of the DNA better; the J call may be wrong. The CDR3 spans 14 residues. Germline lookup yields CDR1 SGHDN and CDR2 FVKESK.

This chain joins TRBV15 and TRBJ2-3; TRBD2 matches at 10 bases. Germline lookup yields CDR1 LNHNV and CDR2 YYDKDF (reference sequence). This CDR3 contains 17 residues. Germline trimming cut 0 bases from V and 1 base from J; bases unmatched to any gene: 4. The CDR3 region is CATSREASGRGTDTQYF. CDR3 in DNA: TGTGCCACCAGCAGAGAAGCAAGCGGGAGGGGCACAGATACGCAGTATTTT.

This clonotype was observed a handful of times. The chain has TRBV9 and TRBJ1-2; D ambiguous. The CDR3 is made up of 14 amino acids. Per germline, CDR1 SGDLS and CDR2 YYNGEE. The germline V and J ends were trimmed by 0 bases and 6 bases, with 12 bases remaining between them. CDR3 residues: CASSVGGERNGYTF. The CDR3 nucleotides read TGTGCCAGCAGCGTAGGGGGTGAACGTAATGGCTACACCTTC.

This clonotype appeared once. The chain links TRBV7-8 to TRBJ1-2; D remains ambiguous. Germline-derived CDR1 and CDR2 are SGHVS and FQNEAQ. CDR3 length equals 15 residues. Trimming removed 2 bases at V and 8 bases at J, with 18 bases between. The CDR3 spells CASSLTPHRLRGYTF. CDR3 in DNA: TGTGCCAGCAGCTTAACGCCACACCGCCTGAGGGGCTACACCTTC.

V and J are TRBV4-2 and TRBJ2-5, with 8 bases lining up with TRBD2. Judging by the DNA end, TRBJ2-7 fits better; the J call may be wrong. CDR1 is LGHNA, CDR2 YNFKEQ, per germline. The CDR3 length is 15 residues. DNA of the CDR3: TGTGCCAGCAGCCAAGTGGTTAGCGGGAACAACGAGCAGTACTTC. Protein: CASSQVVSGNNEQYF.